This TCR beta chain was captured in a study of T cell repertoires in cytomegalovirus infection. Study outcomes and limitations: The ex vivo response was dominated by HLA-C-restricted CMV-specific TCR beta clonotypes.

TCRdb re-called the reads with MiXCR, one entry per CDR3 protein. The sample includes about 55,000 distinct CDR3 sequences, more than 15% seen only once; the top ten take 64%. Regarding this clonotype: Its antigen is unidentified.

The germline V gene encodes CDR1 SGHVS and CDR2 FQNEAQ. The CDR3 totals 18 residues. V lost 3 bases to trimming and J lost 0 bases; unmatched junction nucleotides: 11. The clonotype originates from a human donor in good health (CMV status not recorded). Some clones in this sample may be carry-over from other donors' samples. Sequences were derived from CD8+ T cells from cultured PBMCs, sampled from culture after CMV antigen stimulation. V is TRBV7-8 and J is TRBJ2-1; 7 nucleotides line up with TRBD1. CDR3 amino acids: CASSLATGPLGSYNEQFF. In DNA, the CDR3 is TGTGCCAGCAGCTTGGCGACAGGGCCCCTGGGCTCCTACAATGAGCAGTTCTTC.